The 27 T cell receptor beta chains presented below share a single source sample, sequenced in a study of control samples from healthy donors and cancer patients. This table comes from immunoSEQ multiplex PCR, and its TCRdb copy is limited to in-frame clones, with some not included. The data contain roughly 54,000 clones, approximately 95% of them singletons. The sequencing sample was made of blood. Receptors were obtained from a woman in her twenties or thirties in good health.

With regard to this clone: The junction does not match germline at one end; this may be a read error. The gene calls are TRBV6-1 and TRBJ1-5, with D possibly being TRBD1 (6 bases). This CDR3 has 14 residues. The germline gives CDR1 MNHNS, CDR2 SASEGT. CDR3 nucleotide sequence: TGTGCCAGCCGTGAGGGGGTTGGCAATCAGCCCCAGCATTTT. Amino acid sequence: CASREGVGNQPQHF.

The rearrangement joins TRBV5-5 to TRBJ1-5, with 8 bases fitting TRBD1. This CDR3 has 15 amino acids. CDR1 and CDR2 (germline): SGHKS, YYEKEE (reference sequence). Germline trimming cut 4 bases from V and 6 bases from J; bases unmatched to any gene: 9. The CDR3 DNA follows: TGTGCCAGCAGCATGGGACAGGCTGAATCTCAGCCCCAGCATTTT. Its translation: CASSMGQAESQPQHF.

This chain links TRBV24-1 with TRBJ1-1, with 8 bases that match TRBD1. Per germline, CDR1 KGHDR and CDR2 SFDVKD. Trimming cost V 7 bases and J 1 base; bases outside gene matches: 4. The CDR3 totals 14 residues. The CDR3 sequence: CATRGQAGNTEAFF. The CDR3 region has the DNA TGTGCCACCAGGGGACAGGCGGGGAACACTGAAGCTTTCTTT.

The rearrangement joins TRBV6-6 to TRBJ1-5; 8 positions agree with TRBD1. The CDR3 sequence is 14 residues long. Germline CDR1 and CDR2: MNHNY and SVGAGI (reference sequence). Unmatched junction bases numbered 6, after V lost 5 bases and J lost 6 bases. This CDR3 is CASSAGQGFQPQHF. Written as DNA, the CDR3 is TGTGCCAGCAGTGCTGGACAGGGATTTCAGCCCCAGCATTTT.

The V gene is TRBV2, the J gene TRBJ2-1; 14 bases are shared with TRBD2. The trim removed 6 bases at V and 7 bases at J, leaving 8 bases unmatched. CDR1 and CDR2 (germline): SNHLY, FYNNEI. The CDR3 length is 16 residues. The CDR3 DNA reads TGTGCCAGCAGGCGAAGACTAGCGGGAGGGGTAAATGAGCAGTTCTTC. Its translation: CASRRRLAGGVNEQFF.

The chain employs TRBV6-5 and TRBJ1-6, with a tentative D call TRBD1 (5 bases). There are 15 residues in the CDR3. Trimming left V 1 base short and J 7 bases short, with 11 bases between. Looked up from germline, CDR1 is MNHEY and CDR2 is SVGAGI. The CDR3 reads CASSYFQGGNSPLHF. Here the CDR3 DNA reads TGTGCCAGCAGTTACTTCCAGGGCGGGAATTCACCCCTCCACTTT.

The gene calls are TRBV13 and TRBJ2-6; D gene unclear. Trimming took 9 bases from V and 4 from J, leaving 22 bases between them. The CDR3 spans 17 residues. Per germline, CDR1 PRHDT and CDR2 FYEKMQ (reference sequence). CDR3 loop: CASRVKGSFRGANVLTF. The CDR3 region has the DNA TGTGCCAGTCGAGTAAAGGGCTCCTTCAGGGGGGCCAACGTCCTGACTTTC.

V is TRBV29-1 and J is TRBJ2-1; a possible D gene is TRBD1 (5 bases). Trimming pared 7 bases from V and 6 bases from J, leaving 10 bases between. This CDR3 is 11 amino acids long. Germline V CDR1 and CDR2: SQVTM, ANQGSEA. Written as DNA, the CDR3 is TGCAGCGCCAGGGTGGGCAATGAGCAGTTCTTC. Protein: CSARVGNEQFF.

This chain links TRBV29-1 with TRBJ2-7; possible D gene TRBD1, 5 bases. The length of the CDR3 is 12 residues. V dropped 1 base and J dropped 7 bases, with 11 bases sitting between them. In germline, CDR1 is SQVTM, CDR2 ANQGSEA. The CDR3 region has the DNA TGCAGCGTTGAAGCCCTAGGGGCAGAGCAGTACTTC. Its translation is CSVEALGAEQYF.

The CDR3 DNA is TGTGCCAGCAGTTTAACCCCAGGGGGTATTTGGGAGACCCAGTACTTC. Encoded protein: CASSLTPGGIWETQYF. The gene calls are TRBV28 and TRBJ2-5; 7 nucleotides line up with TRBD1. The V gene's germline CDR1 is MDHEN and CDR2 SYDVKM. V trimming: 2 bases; J trimming: 5 bases; junction bases outside the gene matches: 11. CDR3 length equals 16 residues.

The rearrangement links TRBV3-1 (or the pseudogene TRBV3-2) to TRBJ1-3; D ambiguous. The CDR3 length is 16 residues. Germline-derived CDR1 and CDR2 are LGHDT and YNNKEL (reference sequence). The germline V and J ends were trimmed by 5 bases and 0 bases, with 14 bases remaining between them. CDR3 DNA: TGTGCCAGCAGCGAACAGTCTTTCGGCTCTGGAAACACCATATATTTT. It is translated as CASSEQSFGSGNTIYF.

V gene TRBV6-1 combines with J gene TRBJ1-2; D is uncertain. CDR1 and CDR2 (germline): MNHNS, SASEGT. This CDR3 has 17 residues. V was shortened by 1 base and J by 2 bases, with 17 bases between the two germline ends. The CDR3 region has the DNA TGTGCCAGCAGTGAAGAATCAGCCACCATTCCCAACTATGGCTACACCTTC. Translating gives CASSEESATIPNYGYTF.

The CDR3 bases are TGTGCCAGCAGCGTAGCGGGGCTAGCGGGAGACATTCAGTACTTC. Translating gives CASSVAGLAGDIQYF. The rearrangement links TRBV9 to TRBJ2-4; 10 bases match TRBD2. CDR1 SGDLS and CDR2 YYNGEE come from the germline V gene. Losses at the gene ends were 0 bases for V and 8 bases for J; bases not matched to a gene: 5. The CDR3 sequence is 15 residues long.

The chain employs TRBV5-1 and TRBJ2-3; TRBD2 matches at 13 bases. Germline lookup yields CDR1 SGHRS and CDR2 YFSETQ. The CDR3 runs 18 residues. The V and J ends lost 4 bases and 1 base, in that order; junction bases with no gene match: 9. The CDR3 DNA reads TGCGCCAGCAGCCCCGCGGGACTAGCGGGACCTCGCACAGATACGCAGTATTTT. Protein: CASSPAGLAGPRTDTQYF.

The chain links TRBV27 to TRBJ2-7; 9 nucleotides match TRBD2. The ends lost 3 bases at V and 0 bases at J; junction bases unmatched: 15. The V gene's germline CDR1 is MNHEY and CDR2 SMNVEV (reference sequence). The length of the CDR3 is 19 residues. The CDR3 DNA follows: TGTGCCAGCAGTTTCCTACGGGGTAGCGGGAGTTTAAACTCCTACGAGCAGTACTTC. It yields the protein CASSFLRGSGSLNSYEQYF.

This chain connects TRBV19 to TRBJ1-1; D is uncertain. The CDR3 contains 14 residues. The germline gives CDR1 LNHDA, CDR2 SQIVND (reference sequence). V was clipped by 5 bases and J by 8 bases, with 18 bases between them. In DNA form, the CDR3 reads TGTGCCAGTAGTCGAGCGTACACTGGAGCCGAAGCTTTCTTT. It yields the protein CASSRAYTGAEAFF.

CDR3: CASSQLTETNTEAFF. CDR3 in DNA: TGCGCCAGCAGCCAATTAACAGAGACGAACACTGAAGCTTTCTTT. The V and J genes are TRBV4-1 and TRBJ1-1; D remains unclear. Germline CDR1 MGHRA, CDR2 YSYEKL. CDR3 length: 15 residues. Trimming took off 2 bases at V and 1 base at J, with 11 bases between the two ends.

The chain links TRBV27 to TRBJ2-7; 13 bases are shared with TRBD2. V lost 5 bases, J lost 1 base, and 8 bases stayed unmatched. The CDR3 consists of 17 residues. Germline V gives CDR1 MNHEY, CDR2 SMNVEV (reference sequence). CDR3 sequence (DNA): TGTGCCAGCAGTCCCGGACTAGCGGGAGTTCGTTCCTACGAGCAGTACTTC. This sequence encodes CASSPGLAGVRSYEQYF.

The gene calls are TRBV7-6 and TRBJ2-2; 8 bases are a match to TRBD1. The ends lost 1 base at V and 1 base at J; junction bases unmatched: 5. The CDR3 spans 17 residues. Germline CDR1 and CDR2: SGHVS and FNYEAQ. DNA of the CDR3: TGTGCCAGCAGCTTAGGTGCCGGACAGGGGAACACCGGGGAGCTGTTTTTT. It yields the protein CASSLGAGQGNTGELFF.

The V and J genes are TRBV6-2 or TRBV6-3 and TRBJ1-2, with D perhaps matching TRBD1 (5 bases). Trimming cost V 2 bases and J 6 bases, with 10 bases left between them. In germline, CDR1 is MNHEY, CDR2 SVGEGT. The length of the CDR3 is 13 residues. The CDR3 DNA reads TGTGCCAGCAGTTACGCGGCAGGGAATGGCTACACCTTC. Protein sequence: CASSYAAGNGYTF.

The rearrangement joins TRBV29-1 to TRBJ1-1; TRBD1 aligns across 9 bases. The CDR3 has 14 residues. Germline V gene lookup returns CDR1 SQVTM and CDR2 ANQGSEA. V lost 2 bases to trimming and J lost 2 bases; unmatched junction nucleotides: 3. CDR3 in amino acids: CSVESTGGNTEAFF. The DNA of the CDR3 is TGCAGCGTTGAATCCACAGGGGGCAACACTGAAGCTTTCTTT.

This chain links TRBV19 with TRBJ2-5; possibly TRBD1 for D (5 bases). V was pared by 7 bases and J by 2 bases, with 23 bases between. Germline loops: CDR1 LNHDA, CDR2 SQIVND (reference sequence). The CDR3 has 17 residues. The DNA for the CDR3 is TGTGCCAGTAAAGGGGTCGGGCTATCCGTGGGTCAAGAGACCCAGTACTTC. Its protein product is CASKGVGLSVGQETQYF.

The chain joins TRBV5-4 to TRBJ2-1, with TRBD2 identical over 7 bases. The CDR3 totals 15 residues. After removal of 4 bases from V and 4 bases from J, the junction contained 8 bases not matched to a gene. Germline CDR1 and CDR2: SGHNT and YYREEE (reference sequence). The CDR3 sequence: CASSASGTTYNEQFF. CDR3 bases: TGTGCCAGCAGCGCCTCCGGGACTACGTACAATGAGCAGTTCTTC. Complete variable domain (other parts from reference TRBV5-4 and TRBJ2-1): ETGVTQSPTHLIKTRGQQVTLRCSSQSGHNTVSWYQQALGQGPQFIFQYYREEENGRGNFPPRFSGLQFPNYSSELNVNALELDDSALYLCASSASGTTYNEQFFGPGTRLTVL.

The rearrangement joins TRBV9 to TRBJ2-1, with 11 bases aligning to TRBD2. Germline lookup yields CDR1 SGDLS and CDR2 YYNGEE. This CDR3 region has 16 residues. Trimming cost V 0 bases and J 9 bases; bases outside gene matches: 8. The CDR3 DNA reads TGTGCCAGCAGCGTAGTATCTAGCGGGAGGATGAGTGAGCAGTTCTTC. Its translation: CASSVVSSGRMSEQFF.

The rearrangement uses TRBV6-5 and TRBJ2-3; D remains unclear. Trimming pared 3 bases from V and 1 base from J, leaving 11 bases between. This CDR3 is built from 15 residues. Per the germline V gene, CDR1 is MNHEY and CDR2 is SVGAGI. The CDR3 DNA is TGTGCCAGCAGTTATGGAGTGGCAGGCACAGATACGCAGTATTTT. Translating gives CASSYGVAGTDTQYF.

V gene TRBV5-4 combines with J gene TRBJ1-1, with TRBD1 matching over 7 bases. The J segment lost 4 bases and the V segment lost 5 bases, leaving 8 bases of the junction unmatched. This CDR3 contains 14 residues. CDR1 and CDR2 from the germline V gene are SGHNT and YYREEE (reference sequence). CDR3 amino acids: CASSSTRGVTEAFF. In nucleotides, the CDR3 is TGTGCCAGCAGTAGTACCAGGGGGGTCACTGAAGCTTTCTTT.

The chain has TRBV5-4 and TRBJ2-7; D could derive from TRBD1 or TRBD2 (5 bases each). The CDR3 has 14 residues. The germline CDR1 and CDR2 sequences are SGHNT and YYREEE (reference sequence). Trimming cost V 4 bases and J 2 bases, with 13 bases left between them. The CDR3: CASSLGGTTYEQYF. Written as DNA, the CDR3 is TGTGCCAGCAGCCTTGGGGGAACCACCTACGAGCAGTACTTC.